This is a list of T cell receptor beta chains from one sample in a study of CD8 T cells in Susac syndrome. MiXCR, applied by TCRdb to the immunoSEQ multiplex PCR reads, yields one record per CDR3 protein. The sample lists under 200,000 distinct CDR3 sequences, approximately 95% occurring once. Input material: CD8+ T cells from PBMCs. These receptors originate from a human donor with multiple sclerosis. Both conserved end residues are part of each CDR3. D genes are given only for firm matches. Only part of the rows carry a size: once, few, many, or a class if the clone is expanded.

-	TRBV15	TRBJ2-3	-	TGTGCCACCACTTTCTCGTTGGAGTCCACAGATACGCAGTATTTT	CATTFSLESTDTQYF
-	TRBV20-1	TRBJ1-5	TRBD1	TGCAGTGCTAGAGCCGGACAGGGTTCCAATCAGCCCCAGCATTTT	CSARAGQGSNQPQHF
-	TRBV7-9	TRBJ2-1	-	TGTGCCAGCAGCCTTCAGGACAGCCCTCGCTACAATGAGCAGTTCTTC	CASSLQDSPRYNEQFF
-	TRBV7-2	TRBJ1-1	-	TGTGCCAGCAGTCCCGTCCGGGAAGCTTTCTTT	CASSPVREAFF
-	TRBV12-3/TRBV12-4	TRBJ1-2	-	TGTGCCAGCAGTGATCGGACAGTTCCCGCTAACTATGGCTACACCTTC	CASSDRTVPANYGYTF
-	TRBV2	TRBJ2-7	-	TGTGCCAGCAGTGATGGTATCGGGATGGGGGCGAGAGGCAACGAGCAGTACTTC	CASSDGIGMGARGNEQYF
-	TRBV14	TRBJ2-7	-	TGTGCCAGCAGCCAAGTCATCCACGAGCAGTACTTC	CASSQVIHEQYF
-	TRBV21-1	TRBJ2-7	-	TGTGCCAGCAGCAAAGTAAAGGGAAACGAGCAGTACTTC	CASSKVKGNEQYF
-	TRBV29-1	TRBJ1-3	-	TGCAGCGTTGAAGATCGAAGGTCTCTTGGAAACACCATATATTTT	CSVEDRRSLGNTIYF
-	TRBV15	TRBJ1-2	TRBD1	TGTGCCACCAGCCCCGGGACAGGGAATGACTATGGCTACACCTTC	CATSPGTGNDYGYTF
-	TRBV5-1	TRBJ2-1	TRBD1	TGCGCCAGCACCCCCGAGACAGGGTTGGTCGACAATGAGCAGTTCTTC	CASTPETGLVDNEQFF
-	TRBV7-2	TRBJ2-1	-	TGTGCCAGCAGCTCCCTGGGCCGGGACAATGAGCAGTTCTTC	CASSSLGRDNEQFF
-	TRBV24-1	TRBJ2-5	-	TGTGCCACCAGTGACCCACGGGAGAACGAAGAGACCCAGTACTTC	CATSDPRENEETQYF
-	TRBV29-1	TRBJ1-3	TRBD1	TGCAGCGTTGTTACAGGGGCTGGAAACACCATATATTTT	CSVVTGAGNTIYF
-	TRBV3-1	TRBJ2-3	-	TGTGCCAGCAGCCAAGCCCCCTCGAGGAGCACAGATACGCAGTATTTT	CASSQAPSRSTDTQYF
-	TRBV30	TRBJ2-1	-	TGTGCCTGGAGTGTACAGGGCGATTACAATGAGCAGTTCTTC	CAWSVQGDYNEQFF
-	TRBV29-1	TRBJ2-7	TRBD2	TGCAGCGTGCTAGCGGGACCTATAAGCGAGCAGTACTTC	CSVLAGPISEQYF
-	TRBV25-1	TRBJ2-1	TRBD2	TGTGCCAGCAGTGAATCGGGACTAGGATTCGGGGATGAGCAGTTCTTC	CASSESGLGFGDEQFF
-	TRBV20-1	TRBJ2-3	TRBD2	TGCAGTGCTAGAGATGGGGGGGTGGCCCCCACAGATACGCAGTATTTT	CSARDGGVAPTDTQYF
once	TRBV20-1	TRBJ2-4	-	TGCAGTGCTAGGACCCTAGATTATGGCATTCAGTACTTC	CSARTLDYGIQYF
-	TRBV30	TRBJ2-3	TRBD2	TGTGCCTGGACCCTTAGCGGGAGCCCCGGAACGCAGTATTTT	CAWTLSGSPGTQYF
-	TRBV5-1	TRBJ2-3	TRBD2	TGCGCCAGCCTCCTGTCTAGCGGGGTCACAGATACGCAGTATTTT	CASLLSSGVTDTQYF
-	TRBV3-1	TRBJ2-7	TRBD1	TGTGCCAGCAGCCACCTAGGACAGGCCTACGAGCAGTACTTC	CASSHLGQAYEQYF
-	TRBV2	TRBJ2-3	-	TGTGCCAGCAGGGACCTCGCGGGACGCACAGATACGCAGTATTTT	CASRDLAGRTDTQYF
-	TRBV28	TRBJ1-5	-	TGTGCCAGCAGTTCATGGAGGGGGGCTCAGCCCCAGCATTTT	CASSSWRGAQPQHF
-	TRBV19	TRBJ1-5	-	TGTGCCAGTAGTCCGGAAGCCGGGACTACGGGTCAGCCCCAGCATTTT	CASSPEAGTTGQPQHF
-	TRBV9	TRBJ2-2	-	TGTGCCAGCAGCGTCCCCCGTGGGGGTCCGAACACCGGGGAGCTGTTTTTT	CASSVPRGGPNTGELFF
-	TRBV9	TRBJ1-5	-	TGTGCCAGCAGCGTAGCAAGGGTTAGCAATCAGCCCCAGCATTTT	CASSVARVSNQPQHF
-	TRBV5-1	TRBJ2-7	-	TGCGCCAGCAGCGGTAGCGCTTCCTACGAGCAGTACTTC	CASSGSASYEQYF
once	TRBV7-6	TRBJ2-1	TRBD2	TGTGCCAGCAGCGAGAGCGGGGGGACATACAATGAGCAGTTCTTC	CASSESGGTYNEQFF
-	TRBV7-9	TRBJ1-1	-	TGTGCCAGCAGACCCCCCCTTGGGGGGGCGAACACTGAAGCTTTCTTT	CASRPPLGGANTEAFF
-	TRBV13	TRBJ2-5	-	TGTGCCAGCAGCCAAGCCAGCGGTGGTCAAGAGACCCAGTACTTC	CASSQASGGQETQYF
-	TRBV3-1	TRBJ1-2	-	TGTGCCAGCAGGTACAGGGACACCACCCGCGCGAACTATGGCTACACCTTC	CASRYRDTTRANYGYTF
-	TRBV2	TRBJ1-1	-	TGTGCCAGCAGCTCCGGGGTAGCTGAAGCTTTCTTT	CASSSGVAEAFF
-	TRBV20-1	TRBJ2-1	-	TGCAGTGCTTACCTCAATGAGCAGTTCTTC	CSAYLNEQFF
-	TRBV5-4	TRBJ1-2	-	TGTGCCAGCACCCTTAGGGAGGGGCGCTACTCTACCGTGGGCTACACCTTC	CASTLREGRYSTVGYTF
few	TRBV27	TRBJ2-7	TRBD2	TGTGCCAGCAGGCCTAGCGGGAGCTACGAGCAGTACTTC	CASRPSGSYEQYF
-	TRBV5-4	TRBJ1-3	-	TGTGCCAGCAGCTTGGCGGGGGAAACCAAGGACACCATATATTTT	CASSLAGETKDTIYF
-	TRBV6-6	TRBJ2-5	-	TGTGCCAGCAGTTTAGTTGGCGGGGGCCACCAAGAGACCCAGTACTTC	CASSLVGGGHQETQYF
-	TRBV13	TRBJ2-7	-	TGTGCCAGCAGCTCGGGCCGGGACCACTCCTACGAGCAGTACTTC	CASSSGRDHSYEQYF
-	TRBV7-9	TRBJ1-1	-	TGTGCCAGCAGCTTAATGGACTCTGAAGCTTTCTTT	CASSLMDSEAFF
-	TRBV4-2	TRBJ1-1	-	TGTGCCAGCAGCCAAGGGCGGGTGTCTGAAGCTTTCTTT	CASSQGRVSEAFF
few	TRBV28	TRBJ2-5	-	TGTGCCAGCATGGGGGAAGAGACCCAGTACTTC	CASMGEETQYF
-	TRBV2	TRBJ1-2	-	TGTGCCAGCAAGGGCCGCAGCTATGGCTACACCTTC	CASKGRSYGYTF
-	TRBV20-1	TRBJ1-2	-	TGCAGTGCTGGCTATGGCTACACCTTC	CSAGYGYTF
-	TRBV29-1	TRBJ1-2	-	TGCAGCATCGACAGTCGAGATGGCTACACCTTC	CSIDSRDGYTF